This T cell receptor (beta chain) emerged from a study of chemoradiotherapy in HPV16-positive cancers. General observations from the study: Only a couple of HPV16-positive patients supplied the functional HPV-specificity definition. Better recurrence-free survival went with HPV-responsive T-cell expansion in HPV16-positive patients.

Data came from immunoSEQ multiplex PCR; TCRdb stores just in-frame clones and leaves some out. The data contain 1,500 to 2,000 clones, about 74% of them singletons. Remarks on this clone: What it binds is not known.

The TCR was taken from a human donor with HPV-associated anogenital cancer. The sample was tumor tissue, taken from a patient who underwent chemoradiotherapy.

Here the CDR3 DNA reads TGTGCCTGGAGTGGGACCGCGCAGCCGCGGACCATATATTTT. This gives the protein CAWSGTAQPRTIYF. The V call is TRBV30, the J call TRBJ1-3; D call uncertain. The CDR3 runs 14 residues. V was clipped by 1 base and J by 10 bases, with 17 bases between them. Per the germline V gene, CDR1 is GTSNPN and CDR2 is SVGIG (reference sequence). The whole variable domain, filled in from reference TRBV30 and TRBJ1-3, reads SQTIHQWPATLVQPVGSPLSLECTVEGTSNPNLYWYRQAAGRGLQLLFYSVGIGQISSEVPQNLSASRPQDRQFILSSKKLLLSDSGFYLCAWSGTAQPRTIYFGEGSWLTVV.